These 25 T cell receptor beta chains came from one sample sequenced in a study of shared clonotypes between healthy human individuals. Sequencing was performed with immunoSEQ multiplex PCR; in TCRdb, only in-frame clones are kept and a portion is missing. Here the sample spans about 2.4 million clones, over 85% being singletons. Input material: naive CD4+ T cells sorted from blood. Subset described: CD45RA+ positively selected. The receptors were gathered from a man in his late teens or twenties in good health.

Details on this clone: The sample holds other DNA sequences that translate to the same CDR3. Written as DNA, the CDR3 is TGTGCCAGTAGTATAGGTGCAGAACAAGAGACCCAGTACTTC. Protein product: CASSIGAEQETQYF. The rearrangement joins TRBV19 to TRBJ2-5, with unresolved D. Germline assignment: CDR1 LNHDA and CDR2 SQIVND (reference sequence). The CDR3 contains 14 residues. V lost 1 base to trimming and J lost 2 bases, with 8 bases between them. Complete variable domain (other parts from reference TRBV19 and TRBJ2-5): DGGITQSPKYLFRKEGQNVTLSCEQNLNHDAMYWYRQDPGQGLRLIYYSQIVNDFQKGDIAEGYSVSREKKESFPLTVTSAQKNPTAFYLCASSIGAEQETQYFGPGTRLLVL.

The chain couples TRBV9 to TRBJ2-3; D is ambiguous. CDR1 SGDLS and CDR2 YYNGEE come from the germline V gene. The CDR3 runs 12 residues. V lost 3 bases and J 2 bases, leaving 4 bases between the germline ends. The CDR3 sequence is CASSGYTDTQYF. The CDR3 bases are TGTGCCAGCAGCGGATACACAGATACGCAGTATTTT.

J is TRBJ1-1 and V is TRBV5-1; D unclear. The CDR3 consists of 15 residues. Germline V gene sequence: CDR1 SGHRS, CDR2 YFSETQ. The V end was cut by 0 bases, the J end by 4 bases, with 13 bases between. The CDR3 DNA sequence: TGCGCCAGCAGCTTGGTTTTTGGGGAGCCCACTGAAGCTTTCTTT. This gives the protein CASSLVFGEPTEAFF.

V and J are TRBV5-6 and TRBJ2-6; a weak D match, TRBD1 (6 bases). Germline CDR1 SGHDT, CDR2 YYEEEE. This CDR3 is built from 15 residues. Between the trimmed V and J ends, which lost 5 bases and 1 base, there was a span of 10 bases. In DNA, the CDR3 is TGTGCCAGCAGGCAAACAGGGTCTGGGGCCAACGTCCTGACTTTC. It translates to CASRQTGSGANVLTF.

This sequence joins TRBV9 and TRBJ1-1; tentatively, D is TRBD1 (6 bases). The CDR3 contains 15 residues. V was pared by 3 bases and J by 2 bases, with 14 bases between. Germline CDR1 is SGDLS and CDR2 is YYNGEE. The CDR3 nucleotides read TGTGCCAGCAGCGCACAGGGTGGAGGAAACACTGAAGCTTTCTTT. Its protein product is CASSAQGGGNTEAFF. Full variable domain (rest looked up from reference TRBV9 and TRBJ1-1): DSGVTQTPKHLITATGQRVTLRCSPRSGDLSVYWYQQSLDQGLQFLIQYYNGEERAKGNILERFSAQQFPDLHSELNLSSLELGDSALYFCASSAQGGGNTEAFFGQGTRLTVV.

The chain recombines TRBV5-4 with TRBJ1-2, with 10 bases aligning to TRBD1. CDR1 and CDR2 from the germline V gene are SGHNT and YYREEE (reference sequence). V lost 4 bases to trimming and J lost 8 bases; unmatched junction nucleotides: 8. CDR3 length: 14 residues. The CDR3 DNA reads TGTGCCAGCAGCCCGTGGGACAGGGGATACGGCTACACCTTC. Amino acids: CASSPWDRGYGYTF.

The rearrangement joins TRBV11-2 to TRBJ2-2, with a possible D match to TRBD1 (5 bases). With 5 bases removed from V and 0 bases from J, the gap between germline ends came to 16 bases. The V gene's germline CDR1 is SGHAT and CDR2 FQNNGV. This CDR3 has 17 residues. CDR3 DNA sequence: TGTGCCAGCAGCCCCCGACAGACCTCAACGAACACCGGGGAGCTGTTTTTT. This codes for CASSPRQTSTNTGELFF. Filled out from reference TRBV11-2 and TRBJ2-2, the complete variable domain reads EAGVAQSPRYKIIEKRQSVAFWCNPISGHATLYWYQQILGQGPKLLIQFQNNGVVDDSQLPKDRFSAERLKGVDSTLKIQPAKLEDSAVYLCASSPRQTSTNTGELFFGEGSRLTVL.

The V and J genes are TRBV7-2 and TRBJ1-1; D may be TRBD1 (5 bases). V lost 1 base, J lost 4 bases, and 10 bases lay in between. The CDR3 spans 14 residues. Per the germline V gene, CDR1 is SGHTA and CDR2 is FQGNSA. CDR3 nucleotides: TGTGCCAGCAGCTTAGAAGGGGTGATCACTGAAGCTTTCTTT. It is translated as CASSLEGVITEAFF.

The rearrangement links TRBV10-3 to TRBJ1-3; D not resolved. The germline V gene has CDR1 ENHRY and CDR2 SYGVKD. The CDR3 has 15 residues. Trimming took 0 bases from V and 1 from J, leaving 7 bases between them. The CDR3 nucleotides are TGTGCCATCAGTGAGTCTGGCAAATCTGGAAACACCATATATTTT. Protein sequence: CAISESGKSGNTIYF.

CDR3 coding DNA: TGTGCCAGCAGCCCGAATTTGCTAGGGTCACCCCTCCACTTT. Translating it yields CASSPNLLGSPLHF. V and J are TRBV7-9 and TRBJ1-6; D gene ambiguous. Trimming pared 5 bases from V and 10 bases from J, leaving 15 bases between. The CDR3 contains 14 residues. Germline values: CDR1 SEHNR, CDR2 FQNEAQ (reference sequence).

V and J are TRBV11-2 and TRBJ1-1, with D maybe TRBD1 (5 bases). There are 15 residues in the CDR3. Germline V CDR1 and CDR2: SGHAT, FQNNGV. The V end was cut by 6 bases, the J end by 0 bases, with 14 bases between. The CDR3: CASRLQGLMNTEAFF. The CDR3 region has the DNA TGTGCCAGCAGACTCCAGGGTCTCATGAACACTGAAGCTTTCTTT.

The chain uses TRBV4-2 and TRBJ1-5; D is perhaps TRBD1 (5 bases). The V end was cut by 5 bases, the J end by 5 bases, with 13 bases between. The CDR3 loop spans 14 amino acids. In germline, CDR1 is LGHNA, CDR2 YNFKEQ. The CDR3 DNA reads as TGTGCCAGCAGCTACCGGGTGGGGGATCAGCCCCAGCATTTT. It is translated as CASSYRVGDQPQHF.

CDR3 DNA sequence: TGCGCCAGCAGCTCACCAGGGGTCCAAGAGACCCAGTACTTC. Amino acids: CASSSPGVQETQYF. This sequence joins TRBV5-1 and TRBJ2-5; tentatively, D is TRBD1 (6 bases). Germline-derived CDR1 and CDR2 are SGHRS and YFSETQ. With 3 bases removed from V and 1 base from J, the gap between germline ends came to 10 bases. This CDR3 has 14 residues.

The chain uses TRBV4-3 and TRBJ2-5; no clear D. Trimming cost V 1 base and J 1 base, with 10 bases left between them. The length of the CDR3 is 15 residues. The germline gives CDR1 LGHNA, CDR2 YSLEER. For the CDR3, the DNA is TGCGCCAGCAGCCAAGGGGTTGGCCTCCAAGAGACCCAGTACTTC. This codes for CASSQGVGLQETQYF.

The chain carries TRBV6-5 and TRBJ1-3; D gene ambiguous. Germline loops: CDR1 MNHEY, CDR2 SVGAGI. The CDR3 is 13 residues long. Trimming removed 6 bases at V and 0 bases at J, with 6 bases between. DNA of the CDR3: TGTGCCAGCAGACAGAGCTCTGGAAACACCATATATTTT. It translates to CASRQSSGNTIYF.

The chain's CDR3 is CATSRGGGDEQYF. In DNA form, the CDR3 reads TGTGCCACCAGCAGAGGAGGGGGCGACGAGCAGTACTTC. The V gene is TRBV15, the J gene TRBJ2-7, with 7 bases lining up with TRBD1. Germline V CDR1 and CDR2: LNHNV, YYDKDF (reference sequence). V shed 1 base and J 5 bases; nucleotides not matched to a gene: 2. This CDR3 region has 13 residues. The variable domain in full, completed from reference TRBV15 and TRBJ2-7, reads DAMVIQNPRYQVTQFGKPVTLSCSQTLNHNVMYWYQQKSSQAPKLLFHYYDKDFNNEADTPDNFQSRRPNTSFCFLDIRSPGLGDTAMYLCATSRGGGDEQYFGPGTRLTVT.

The chain employs TRBV4-2 and TRBJ1-6, with 8 bases that match TRBD1. CDR3 length: 16 residues. The trim removed 5 bases at V and 7 bases at J, leaving 10 bases unmatched. Per germline, CDR1 LGHNA and CDR2 YNFKEQ. CDR3 sequence: CASSSSTTGGNSPLHF. The CDR3 DNA reads as TGTGCCAGCAGCTCATCGACCACAGGGGGAAATTCACCCCTCCACTTT.

This clone appeared a few times. The chain uses TRBV5-6 and TRBJ1-2; no clear D gene. Germline assignment: CDR1 SGHDT and CDR2 YYEEEE. The CDR3 contains 11 residues. The germline V and J ends were trimmed by 3 bases and 7 bases, with 7 bases remaining between them. Written as DNA, the CDR3 is TGTGCCAGCAGCTCAGATGCTGGCTACACCTTC. It yields the protein CASSSDAGYTF.

This chain connects TRBV11-2 to TRBJ2-5; the D gene could be TRBD1 or TRBD2 (7 bases each). Trimming pared 3 bases from V and 2 bases from J, leaving 13 bases between. The CDR3 runs 15 residues. From germline, CDR1 is SGHAT and CDR2 FQNNGV. CDR3 protein: CASSLVRGGQETQYF. The CDR3, as DNA: TGTGCCAGCAGCTTGGTCAGGGGGGGGCAAGAGACCCAGTACTTC.

The chain links TRBV20-1 to TRBJ1-1; D is ambiguous. The germline V gene has CDR1 DFQATT and CDR2 SNEGSKA (reference sequence). CDR3 length: 11 residues. V lost 1 base, J lost 6 bases, and 6 bases lay in between. This CDR3 reads CSARGPSEAFF. The CDR3 nucleotides are TGCAGTGCTAGAGGTCCCTCTGAAGCTTTCTTT.

The gene calls are TRBV6-1 and TRBJ1-5; D remains ambiguous. The CDR3 has 14 residues. Deletions cut 4 bases from V and 0 bases from J, with 7 bases between. Per the germline V gene, CDR1 is MNHNS and CDR2 is SASEGT. CDR3 nucleotides: TGTGCCAGCAGTGCCATAGTTAGCAATCAGCCCCAGCATTTT. The encoded protein is CASSAIVSNQPQHF.

This clone was seen just once. J is TRBJ1-4 and V is TRBV6-6; TRBD1 is a possible D gene (5 bases). Per germline, CDR1 MNHNY and CDR2 SVGAGI (reference sequence). The CDR3 runs 15 residues. V shed 7 bases and J shed 8 bases, with 20 bases lying between them. In DNA form, the CDR3 reads TGTGCCAGCACCGTATTGGGGGGGAGCGGAGAAAAACTGTTTTTT. Translating it yields CASTVLGGSGEKLFF.

The chain uses TRBV20-1 and TRBJ1-2; tentative D call: TRBD1 (6 bases). Trimming removed 6 bases at V and 10 bases at J, with 15 bases between. Per germline, CDR1 DFQATT and CDR2 SNEGSKA (reference sequence). CDR3 size: 11 residues. The CDR3 loop is CSAPWVGHYTF. CDR3 coding DNA: TGCAGTGCACCCTGGGTGGGACACTACACCTTC.

The V gene is TRBV6-5, the J gene TRBJ2-7; D not certain. The CDR3 extends over 15 amino acids. Between the trimmed V and J ends, which lost 5 bases and 5 bases, there was a span of 19 bases. Per germline, CDR1 MNHEY and CDR2 SVGAGI. CDR3 DNA: TGTGCCAGCAGTCCGTTTGGGGTGAAAATAGACGAGCAGTACTTC. Translating it yields CASSPFGVKIDEQYF.

In its sample, this clone was seen once. This chain joins TRBV9 and TRBJ2-4, with TRBD1 as a possible D gene (6 bases). The CDR3 totals 15 residues. Germline V gives CDR1 SGDLS, CDR2 YYNGEE. V shed 3 bases and J shed 5 bases, with 15 bases lying between them. Here the CDR3 reads CASSALGAGENIQYF. CDR3 nucleotide sequence: TGTGCCAGCAGCGCCCTGGGGGCAGGCGAAAACATTCAGTACTTC.